A selection of T cell receptor beta chains follows, all from one sample in a study of cytomegalovirus exposure and HLA in healthy donors. The data were produced by immunoSEQ multiplex PCR, yet TCRdb's version contains in-frame clones alone and is incomplete. The listing contains tens of thousands of clones. Source material: PBMCs. Receptors were obtained from a woman aged 55-70 years in good health and CMV-seropositive. Each CDR3 is given with its conserved first and last residue.

J gene,V gene,CDR3 length,CDR3 protein
TRBJ2-2,TRBV9,16,CASSVGRAENTGELFF
TRBJ1-5,TRBV18,15,CASSPKDNSNQPQHF
TRBJ1-3,TRBV10-3,16,CAISEGDRTSGNTIYF
TRBJ1-2,TRBV2,13,CASSERDDYGYTF
TRBJ1-1,TRBV27,13,CASSPDRDTEAFF
TRBJ1-2,TRBV6-5,14,CASSYSRERGGYTF
TRBJ2-1,TRBV7-9,17,CASRQEVGQGERNEQFF
TRBJ1-5,TRBV6-1,15,CASSGFTGSNQPQHF
TRBJ2-6,TRBV7-2,17,CASSWSRQGSGANVLTF
TRBJ1-6,TRBV7-6,17,CASSIEPSSSYNSPLHF
TRBJ1-1,TRBV28,15,CASSSQGQGNTEAFF
TRBJ2-7,TRBV6-5,14,CASSYRRGPHEQYF
TRBJ2-5,TRBV10-1,14,CASSDGGYQETQYF
TRBJ1-2,TRBV9,16,CASSPRTGLEIYGYTF
TRBJ1-6,TRBV2,13,CASSRGYNSPLHF
TRBJ1-3,TRBV6-5,14,CASSATGSGNNIYF
TRBJ1-2,TRBV6-5,14,CASSYTPLSYGYTF
TRBJ1-5,TRBV4-3,14,CASSPDYSNQHQHF
TRBJ1-3,TRBV6-5,16,CASSYGWASSGNTIYF
TRBJ1-1,TRBV6-5,12,CASSYGGTEAFF
TRBJ1-1,TRBV27,14,CASRWAGATTEAFF
TRBJ1-2,TRBV25-1,12,CASSGGFGGYTF
TRBJ2-1,TRBV9,15,CASSVEGGSDNEQFF
TRBJ2-7,TRBV6-1,11,CARSQTYEQYF
TRBJ1-4,TRBV18,13,CASSPGSGEKLFF
TRBJ1-3,TRBV6-5,14,CASSWGGTGNTIYF
TRBJ2-7,TRBV4-2,15,CASSQDLGGVYEQYF
TRBJ1-1,TRBV19,15,CASSIQGPRFPEAFF
TRBJ1-2,TRBV6-4,11,CASSDSRGYTF
TRBJ2-1,TRBV9,16,CASSVAPGQGKNEQFF
TRBJ1-2,TRBV4-3,15,CASSQEDRGEYGYTF
TRBJ2-7,TRBV29-1,13,CSAWGQGRGEQYF
TRBJ2-1,TRBV19,14,CASSRAGGLYEQFF
TRBJ1-4,TRBV4-1,14,CASSQAGETEKLFF
TRBJ1-1,TRBV19,15,CASSPRSTGGTEAFF
TRBJ1-4,TRBV5-1,15,CASSLGQVSNEKLFF
TRBJ2-7,TRBV7-9,12,CASSSPQGSPHF
TRBJ1-1,TRBV5-1,13,CASSSRVNTEAFF
TRBJ1-2,TRBV6-1,13,CASSGQGAPSYTF
TRBJ2-7,TRBV13,16,CASSLVGGGGSYEQYF
TRBJ2-7,TRBV19,14,CASSTGLAPYEQYF
TRBJ2-1,TRBV5-1,17,CASSLVAGAGVYNEQFF
TRBJ2-5,TRBV6-5,15,CASSYLGASSETQYF
TRBJ1-5,TRBV19,14,CASRNRGANQPQHF
TRBJ1-6,TRBV6-6,14,CASGRTVDDSPLHF
TRBJ1-4,TRBV19,15,CASLQGLGHNEKLFF
TRBJ2-7,TRBV2,15,CASRLRQGNSYEQYF
TRBJ1-5,TRBV10-3,13,CAISVQGAQPQHF
TRBJ2-3,TRBV7-6,13,CASSSRVTDTQYF
TRBJ2-1,TRBV6-1,14,CASGQLSSYNEQFF
TRBJ2-7,TRBV5-1,14,CASSWTTGSGEQYF